This T cell receptor beta chain was sequenced during a study of neoadjuvant anti-PD-1 for oral cavity cancer. Whole-study context: Patients mostly received three to four biweekly nivolumab doses at 3 mg/kg before surgery. Around day 43, patients without progression received a fourth nivolumab dose before surgery.

Blood libraries mostly used roughly 500 ng genomic DNA, six replicates each. Sequencing was performed with immunoSEQ multiplex PCR; in TCRdb, only in-frame clones are kept and a portion is missing. The table shows under 85,000 clones, with roughly four fifths occurring only once. Patients had newly diagnosed, untreated stage II-IVA oral cavity squamous cell carcinoma. This TCR was recovered from a person aged 40 to 85 with oral cavity squamous cell carcinoma. Source: PBMCs, taken before nivolumab (anti-PD-1) treatment.

CDR3 loop: CASSYSNQGETQYF. The CDR3 DNA sequence: TGTGCCAGCAGTTACTCGAACCAGGGGGAGACCCAGTACTTC. This chain uses TRBV6-6 with TRBJ2-5; maybe TRBD1 (6 bases). There are 14 residues in the CDR3. Germline values: CDR1 MNHNY, CDR2 SVGAGI (reference sequence). The ends were cut back, 0 bases at V and 5 bases at J, with 10 bases in the middle.